These 19 T cell receptor beta chains were all obtained from the same sample, sequenced in a study of monozygotic twins with inflammatory bowel disease. TCRdb reprocessed the 5' RACE reads, keeping one entry per CDR3 protein, no DNA. Its clone listing holds about 380,000 distinct CDR3 sequences. The specimen was blood. These receptors came from a human donor with ulcerative colitis or Crohn's disease, or a healthy co-twin of an affected twin (not recorded which).

The rearrangement links TRBV29-1 to TRBJ1-5; TCRdb's D call, TRBD1, is unchecked because there is no DNA. This CDR3 is 14 amino acids long. CDR1 and CDR2 from the germline V gene are SQVTM and ANQGSEA. The CDR3 sequence: CSARSGTGNQPQHF.

The rearrangement uses TRBV20-1 and TRBJ2-3. The germline gives CDR1 DFQATT, CDR2 SNEGSKA (reference sequence). CDR3 length equals 12 residues. This chain's CDR3 is CSARDGPDTQYF.

The genes are TRBV7-9 and TRBJ1-6; TCRdb selects TRBD1, and the lack of DNA leaves this call unchecked. Germline V gene lookup returns CDR1 SEHNR and CDR2 FQNEAQ (reference sequence). The CDR3 spans 13 residues. CDR3 region: CASSLDRVSPLHF.

The chain combines TRBV5-1 with TRBJ2-6. From germline, CDR1 is SGHRS and CDR2 YFSETQ. This CDR3 contains 14 residues. CDR3: CASSLGSGANVLTF.

The chain links TRBV7-8 to TRBJ2-3; TCRdb's D call, TRBD1, is unchecked because there is no DNA. This CDR3 is 14 amino acids long. Germline CDR1 reads SGHVS; CDR2 reads FQNEAQ. The CDR3 loop reads CASSISTGIDTQYF.

V and J are TRBV20-1 and TRBJ2-1; TCRdb's assignment of TRBD1 cannot be checked, as there is no DNA. The CDR3 loop spans 17 amino acids. Germline V gene data show CDR1 as DFQATT and CDR2 as SNEGSKA (reference sequence). CDR3 sequence: CSARVRTGTGSYNEQFF.

This chain uses TRBV18 with TRBJ2-5. The CDR3 contains 15 residues. Per the germline V gene, CDR1 is KGHSH and CDR2 is LQKENI. The CDR3 protein is CASSRAGGPMETQYF.

The chain combines TRBV5-1 with TRBJ1-3; TCRdb names TRBD1, which stays unverified in the absence of DNA. Germline V lookup: CDR1 SGHRS, CDR2 YFSETQ. CDR3 length: 16 residues. CDR3 amino acids: CASSPEAGQGRNTIYF.

The gene calls are TRBV4-2 and TRBJ2-1; as DNA is missing, the TRBD2 call by TCRdb cannot be tested. The CDR3 consists of 16 residues. CDR1 is LGHNA, CDR2 YNFKEQ, per germline. This CDR3 is CASSQVSTSGGNEQFF.

The chain uses TRBV6-1 and TRBJ1-1; TCRdb selects TRBD1, and the lack of DNA leaves this call unchecked. Germline CDR1 reads MNHNS; CDR2 reads SASEGT. CDR3 length: 15 amino acids. Here the CDR3 reads CASSRHGRENTEAFF.

The genes are TRBV28 and TRBJ2-7; TCRdb's D call, TRBD1, is unchecked because there is no DNA. Germline CDR1 MDHEN, CDR2 SYDVKM. This CDR3 comprises 15 residues. CDR3 in amino acids: CASSLLGGKGVEQYF.

The chain uses TRBV7-9 and TRBJ2-7; the TRBD1 assignment by TCRdb is unverifiable without DNA. Germline-derived CDR1 and CDR2 are SEHNR and FQNEAQ (reference sequence). The length of the CDR3 is 15 residues. Here the CDR3 reads CASSPHPATASEQYF. The full variable domain, completed using reference TRBV7-9 and TRBJ2-7, is DTGVSQNPRHKITKRGQNVTFRCDPISEHNRLYWYRQTLGQGPEFLTYFQNEAQLEKSRLLSDRFSAERPKGSFSTLEIQRTEQGDSAMYLCASSPHPATASEQYFGPGTRLTVT.

This rearrangement joins TRBV29-1 to TRBJ1-2; TCRdb gives TRBD1 as the D gene, but with no DNA this cannot be confirmed. CDR1 and CDR2 from the germline V gene are SQVTM and ANQGSEA. CDR3 length equals 13 residues. CDR3: CSVEDRTGDGYTF.

The chain joins TRBV6-5 to TRBJ1-5; TCRdb reports TRBD1, a call that lacks DNA to check it against. Germline CDR1 MNHEY, CDR2 SVGAGI. The CDR3 sequence is 16 residues long. Here the CDR3 reads CASSYRRTGFDQPQHF.

The chain carries TRBV6-5 and TRBJ1-6. The germline CDR1 and CDR2 sequences are MNHEY and SVGAGI. The CDR3 is 16 amino acids. CDR3 region: CASSYERGGRSSPLHF.

The chain links TRBV7-9 to TRBJ2-7; the TCRdb D gene call, TRBD1, has no DNA to confirm it. Germline loops: CDR1 SEHNR, CDR2 FQNEAQ (reference sequence). The CDR3 has 15 amino acids. CDR3 region: CASSPALTGLYEQYF.

This chain joins TRBV7-9 and TRBJ2-7; TCRdb's D gene call, TRBD1, goes unchecked for lack of DNA. Germline CDR1 reads SEHNR; CDR2 reads FQNEAQ (reference sequence). The CDR3 is 16 residues long. CDR3 in amino acids: CASSPELGHLSYEQYF.

This rearrangement joins TRBV7-9 to TRBJ1-6; the D call of TRBD1 rests on TCRdb alone, since no DNA is present to check it. The CDR3 runs to 14 residues. Germline V gives CDR1 SEHNR, CDR2 FQNEAQ (reference sequence). The CDR3 reads CASSSGAQNSPLHF.

The J gene is TRBJ2-7, the V gene TRBV5-1. Germline V gene lookup returns CDR1 SGHRS and CDR2 YFSETQ. The CDR3 has 14 residues. This CDR3 reads CASSLRQNSYEQYF.